The rows below give T cell receptor beta chains drawn from one sample of a study of regulatory T cells in long-lasting Graves disease. MiXCR, run by TCRdb on the multiplex PCR reads, gives a single entry per CDR3 protein. This table has 450,000 or so distinct CDR3 sequences, roughly 22% appearing once. The sequenced sample was peripheral blood mononuclear cells (PBMCs), obtained when the disease was refractory, from a patient treated with antithyroid drugs. These TCRs come from a female donor with Graves disease. Both conserved end residues are part of each CDR3. The D gene is left open where the match is weak. Only part of the rows carry a size: once, few, many, or a class if the clone is expanded.

v_gene,abundance,j_gene,d_gene,CDR3aa,CDR3nt
TRBV29-1,.,TRBJ1-1,TRBD1,CSVEWDRDLAEAFF,TGCAGCGTTGAATGGGACAGGGATCTCGCTGAAGCTTTCTTT
TRBV19,many,TRBJ1-1,TRBD1,CASRRDRWNTEAFF,TGTGCCAGTCGCCGGGACAGGTGGAACACTGAAGCTTTCTTT
TRBV19,.,TRBJ2-1,TRBD2,CASSLAGNNEQFF,TGTGCCAGTAGTCTAGCGGGGAACAATGAGCAGTTCTTC
TRBV2,.,TRBJ2-1,.,CASQTSGEQFF,TGTGCCAGCCAGACATCGGGTGAGCAGTTCTTC
TRBV28,.,TRBJ2-3,TRBD1,CASSLSGTGGNTDTQYF,TGTGCCAGCAGTTTATCAGGGACAGGGGGTAATACAGATACGCAGTATTTT
TRBV27,many,TRBJ2-7,TRBD1,CASSLSLGGPYEQYF,TGTGCCAGCAGTTTATCCCTAGGGGGCCCCTACGAGCAGTACTTC
TRBV20-1,many,TRBJ1-4,.,CSASTPANEKLFF,TGCAGTGCTAGTACGCCAGCTAATGAAAAACTGTTTTTT
TRBV20-1,few,TRBJ2-1,TRBD2,CSARPSGTSGFRRSYNEQFF,TGCAGTGCTAGACCTTCCGGGACTAGCGGTTTTCGGCGCTCCTACAATGAGCAGTTCTTC
TRBV7-2,many,TRBJ2-7,TRBD2,CASSLRPGGAYEQYF,TGTGCCAGCAGCTTAAGACCGGGAGGGGCCTACGAGCAGTACTTC
TRBV6-1,many,TRBJ1-1,.,CASSSRRQNTEAFF,TGTGCCAGCAGTAGTCGACGCCAGAACACTGAAGCTTTCTTT
TRBV6-5,few,TRBJ2-4,.,CASSYSLSPMGIQYF,TGTGCCAGCAGTTACTCGCTAAGCCCTATGGGCATTCAGTACTTC
TRBV19,few,TRBJ2-7,.,CASSRGPRASEQYF,TGTGCCAGTAGTAGGGGCCCTAGGGCAAGCGAGCAGTACTTC
TRBV6-1,many,TRBJ2-5,TRBD1,CASSVTTGGFQETQYF,TGTGCCAGCAGTGTGACGACAGGGGGTTTCCAAGAGACCCAGTACTTC
TRBV6-1,few,TRBJ1-1,.,CASSPLDRPNTEAFF,TGTGCCAGCAGTCCCCTGGACAGACCGAACACTGAAGCTTTCTTT
TRBV28,many,TRBJ1-5,TRBD1,CASSSKSKGRGRLLGNQPQHF,TGTGCCAGCAGTTCTAAGAGTAAGGGCAGGGGGCGGTTGTTGGGCAATCAGCCCCAGCATTTT
TRBV6-1,many,TRBJ1-2,.,CASSLRQDNYGYTF,TGTGCCAGCAGCCTTAGACAGGATAACTATGGCTACACCTTC
TRBV7-2,.,TRBJ2-3,.,CASSPDVSHDTQYF,TGTGCCAGCAGCCCAGACGTATCCCACGATACGCAGTATTTT
TRBV28,many,TRBJ1-1,.,CASSFPGRGTEAFF,TGTGCCAGCAGTTTTCCGGGCCGCGGCACTGAAGCTTTCTTT
TRBV25-1,few,TRBJ1-1,.,CASSDLRAEAFF,TGTGCCAGCAGTGATCTGAGGGCTGAAGCTTTCTTT
TRBV5-5,.,TRBJ1-2,.,CASSPFRGPNYGYTF,TGTGCCAGCAGCCCCTTCAGGGGACCAAACTATGGCTACACCTTC
TRBV7-2,.,TRBJ2-5,.,CASSLAETSGETQYF,TGTGCCAGCAGCTTAGCCGAGACTTCTGGGGAGACCCAGTACTTC
TRBV12-3/TRBV12-4,many,TRBJ2-2,.,CASVRDVTGELFF,TGTGCCAGCGTGAGGGATGTCACCGGGGAGCTGTTTTTT
TRBV7-6,many,TRBJ1-1,.,CASKQANTEAFF,TGTGCCAGCAAGCAAGCGAACACTGAAGCTTTCTTT
TRBV7-2,many,TRBJ1-5,.,CASSPDHLGSQPQHF,TGTGCCAGCAGTCCTGACCATCTCGGCTCTCAGCCCCAGCATTTT
TRBV10-3,many,TRBJ2-7,TRBD2,CAISAAGVSYEQYF,TGTGCCATCAGTGCGGCGGGAGTATCCTACGAGCAGTACTTC
TRBV20-1,.,TRBJ1-1,.,CSARSGGSEAFF,TGCAGTGCTAGGTCTGGGGGCTCTGAAGCTTTCTTT